The rows below give T cell receptor beta chains drawn from one sample of a study of blood T cell repertoires in COVID-19. Libraries were prepared by immunoSEQ multiplex PCR; TCRdb keeps only in-frame clonotypes and omits some of them. Of more than 65,000 clones in the sample, around three quarters were seen once. Material: peripheral blood. The receptors come from an elderly woman with active or convalescent COVID-19. The CDR3 runs from the conserved cysteine through the conserved F or W. D genes are given only for firm matches.

j_gene,v_gene,d_gene,CDR3aa
TRBJ1-2,TRBV4-3,.,CASSLRHLSNYGYTF
TRBJ1-2,TRBV7-3,.,CASSASVGGGYTF
TRBJ1-2,TRBV3-1/TRBV3-2,TRBD1,CASSPEPGQGMDGYTF
TRBJ2-3,TRBV7-2,TRBD2,CASSLSGGDTQYF
TRBJ2-4,TRBV19,.,CASSSSGAKNIQYF
TRBJ1-1,TRBV11-1,TRBD1,CASSSAGTGRGSTEAFF
TRBJ2-1,TRBV6-5,.,CASSPNRQTINEQFF
TRBJ2-2,TRBV19,TRBD1,CASSIGRQGTGELFF
TRBJ2-3,TRBV4-3,.,CASSPGVMDTQYF
TRBJ2-3,TRBV7-2,TRBD1,CASCTQGAGGDTQYF
TRBJ1-1,TRBV30,.,CAWRSPGLGTEAFF
TRBJ2-1,TRBV30,.,CAWSELGAEQFF
TRBJ1-1,TRBV11-2,TRBD1,CASSPVGTGEAFF
TRBJ1-1,TRBV18,TRBD1,CASSPQKGQGVTEAFF